Below are 19 T cell receptor beta chains sequenced from a single sample in a study of CD8 T cells in ankylosing spondylitis. TCRdb reprocessed the 5' RACE reads with MiXCR, giving one entry per CDR3 protein. This table holds around 130,000 distinct CDR3 sequences, roughly 7.3% found once. The sequencing input was blood, either unsorted or a sorted T cell fraction (not recorded which). The receptors shown here come from a male donor with ankylosing spondylitis or in good health (not recorded which).

The V gene is TRBV7-9, the J gene TRBJ2-1; the D is unclear. CDR1 SEHNR and CDR2 FQNEAQ come from the germline V gene (reference sequence). Trimming cost V 5 bases and J 10 bases, with 9 bases left between them. The CDR3 extends over 11 amino acids. CDR3 nucleotide sequence: TGTGCCAGCAGCCCTAATTCCGAGCAGTTCTTC. Amino acids: CASSPNSEQFF.

This clonotype was counted at least ten times. The rearrangement links TRBV5-5 to TRBJ2-3, with a tentative D call TRBD1 (6 bases). CDR3 length: 15 residues. Trimming took 0 bases from V and 2 from J, leaving 10 bases between them. Germline CDR1 is SGHKS and CDR2 is YYEKEE (reference sequence). The CDR3 reads CASSLGGQPTDTQYF. The DNA for the CDR3 is TGTGCCAGCAGCTTGGGAGGACAGCCCACAGATACGCAGTATTTT.

This clonotype has a handful of counts. The chain uses TRBV28 and TRBJ2-2; D gene unclear. Germline assignment: CDR1 MDHEN and CDR2 SYDVKM. V lost 5 bases and J lost 3, with 25 bases in between. CDR3 length: 19 amino acids. CDR3 bases: TGTGCCAGCAGTGTATTCGCCTTGGCCCCCCCATCGGACACCGGGGAGCTGTTTTTT. It is translated as CASSVFALAPPSDTGELFF.

This clonotype was seen at least ten times. This chain uses TRBV20-1 with TRBJ2-5; 8 nucleotides match TRBD1. The CDR3 has 12 amino acids. CDR1 and CDR2 (germline): DFQATT, SNEGSKA (reference sequence). CDR3 coding DNA: TGCAGCATGACAGGGGTTCAAGAGACCCAGTACTTC. Translating gives CSMTGVQETQYF.

This clonotype was counted many times. This rearrangement joins TRBV5-6 to TRBJ1-1, with D hard to call. The CDR3 runs to 15 residues. The germline CDR1 and CDR2 sequences are SGHDT and YYEEEE. Trimming cost V 0 bases and J 2 bases, with 11 bases left between them. CDR3: CASSLAGTENTEAFF. The CDR3 coding sequence is TGTGCCAGCAGCTTGGCTGGAACAGAAAACACTGAAGCTTTCTTT.

This clonotype was observed many times. The rearrangement uses TRBV12-3 or TRBV12-4 and TRBJ1-1, with TRBD1 matching 7 bases. CDR3 length: 14 amino acids. V dropped 3 bases and J dropped 6; count of bases not matched to a gene: 7. The CDR3 reads CASSFGRGVSEAFF. CDR3 coding DNA: TGTGCCAGCAGTTTTGGCAGGGGGGTCTCTGAAGCTTTCTTT.

This clonotype has at least ten counts. The chain uses TRBV9 and TRBJ1-2; D not resolved. V shed 5 bases and J shed 4 bases, with 9 bases lying between them. Germline V lookup: CDR1 SGDLS, CDR2 YYNGEE. The CDR3 loop spans 12 amino acids. The CDR3: CASSPPPYGYTF. The CDR3 DNA reads TGTGCCAGCAGTCCACCCCCCTATGGCTACACCTTC.

This clonotype was recorded at least ten times. V and J are TRBV5-1 and TRBJ2-7; D gene ambiguous. The V gene lost 0 bases and the J gene lost 6 bases, with 19 bases spanning the gap. Germline CDR1 and CDR2: SGHRS and YFSETQ. The CDR3 is made up of 16 amino acids. CDR3 bases: TGCGCCAGCAGCTTGGATGGCCGCACTGTCTCTGGCGAGCAGTACTTC. Its protein product is CASSLDGRTVSGEQYF.

This clonotype was found many times. The V call is TRBV5-1, the J call TRBJ2-7, with 7 bases aligning to TRBD1. V was pared by 0 bases and J by 4 bases, with 4 bases of the junction left unmatched. Looked up from germline, CDR1 is SGHRS and CDR2 is YFSETQ. The CDR3 contains 14 residues. CDR3 amino acids: CASSLDRGNYEQYF. CDR3 nucleotides: TGCGCCAGCAGCTTGGACAGGGGAAATTACGAGCAGTACTTC.

This clonotype occurred many times. The chain links TRBV20-1 to TRBJ1-1; D is possibly TRBD1 (5 bases). There are 11 residues in the CDR3. Germline V gives CDR1 DFQATT, CDR2 SNEGSKA (reference sequence). CDR3 DNA sequence: TGCACCGGGGCATGGAACACTGAAGCTTTCTTT. Protein: CTGAWNTEAFF.

This clonotype occurred many times. The chain is built from TRBV5-1 and TRBJ2-1; D is possibly TRBD2 (5 bases). V lost 4 bases and J 0 bases, leaving 11 bases between the germline ends. The CDR3 sequence is 15 residues long. CDR1 and CDR2 (germline): SGHRS, YFSETQ. The CDR3 DNA is TGCGCCAGCAGCAATAGCGCGAGCTCCTACAATGAGCAGTTCTTC. Protein product: CASSNSASSYNEQFF.

This clonotype was counted ten times or more. The rearrangement links TRBV9 to TRBJ2-7; TRBD2 matches at 8 bases. Germline CDR1 is SGDLS and CDR2 is YYNGEE. The ends lost 7 bases at V and 4 bases at J; junction bases unmatched: 4. The CDR3 totals 12 residues. CDR3 loop: CASGPGGYEQYF. The CDR3 nucleotides are TGTGCCAGCGGGCCGGGAGGGTACGAGCAGTACTTC.

This clonotype was recorded at least ten times. V gene TRBV9 combines with J gene TRBJ2-5; D gene ambiguous. The CDR3 is 15 residues long. Germline V gene data show CDR1 as SGDLS and CDR2 as YYNGEE. V lost 2 bases and J 5 bases, leaving 16 bases between the germline ends. CDR3 residues: CASSVGSTTVETQYF. CDR3 DNA sequence: TGTGCCAGCAGCGTTGGCTCTACTACGGTGGAGACCCAGTACTTC. Combining the CDR3 with reference TRBV9 and TRBJ2-5 gives the whole variable domain DSGVTQTPKHLITATGQRVTLRCSPRSGDLSVYWYQQSLDQGLQFLIQYYNGEERAKGNILERFSAQQFPDLHSELNLSSLELGDSALYFCASSVGSTTVETQYFGPGTRLLVL.

This clonotype was counted many times. This sequence joins TRBV20-1 and TRBJ2-1; perhaps TRBD2 as D (6 bases). The CDR3 sequence is 12 residues long. Trimming removed 5 bases from V and 5 bases from J, with 10 bases in between. Germline V CDR1 and CDR2: DFQATT, SNEGSKA (reference sequence). The CDR3 here is CSAEPGDNEQFF. DNA for the CDR3: TGCAGTGCTGAGCCGGGGGACAATGAGCAGTTCTTC.

This clonotype was observed at least ten times. This CDR3 reads CASSGGELFF. The CDR3 coding sequence is TGTGCCAGCAGTGGCGGGGAGCTGTTTTTT. This sequence joins TRBV2 and TRBJ2-2; D gene uncertain. This CDR3 comprises 10 residues. Between the trimmed V and J ends, which lost 4 bases and 7 bases, there was a span of 1 base. Per germline, CDR1 SNHLY and CDR2 FYNNEI.

This clonotype was found many times. The gene calls are TRBV27 and TRBJ1-2; D call uncertain. V was pared by 5 bases and J by 7 bases, with 20 bases between. This CDR3 region has 15 residues. Germline V lookup: CDR1 MNHEY, CDR2 SMNVEV (reference sequence). The CDR3 nucleotides read TGTGCCAGCAGTCCTAAGGTAGGACCTGAGAGTGGCTACACCTTC. Protein product: CASSPKVGPESGYTF.

This clonotype was seen many times. The junction shows a germline mismatch at one end, possibly a read error. This chain joins TRBV7-7 and TRBJ2-7; D is uncertain. Per the germline V gene, CDR1 is SSHAT and CDR2 is FNYEAQ (reference sequence). The CDR3 extends over 13 amino acids. CDR3 in DNA: TGTGCTAGCAGCTTAAGCAGTGTGGGGGAGCAGTACTTC. Amino acids: CASSLSSVGEQYF.

This chain joins TRBV19 and TRBJ2-7, with TRBD1 matching 7 bases. The length of the CDR3 is 14 residues. CDR1 and CDR2 (germline): LNHDA, SQIVND (reference sequence). V gave up 0 bases and J gave up 3 bases; unmatched junction bases: 2. The CDR3 region is CASSIDRQGYEQYF. For the CDR3, the DNA is TGTGCCAGTAGTATAGATCGACAGGGCTACGAGCAGTACTTC.

V is TRBV4-3 and J is TRBJ2-3; a weak D match, TRBD2 (5 bases). The germline gives CDR1 LGHNA, CDR2 YSLEER. Trimming cost V 0 bases and J 0 bases, with 10 bases left between them. The CDR3 contains 16 residues. The CDR3 nucleotides read TGCGCCAGCAGCCAAGAGGGTGGCGGGAGCACAGATACGCAGTATTTT. Its translation: CASSQEGGGSTDTQYF.